This entry describes one T cell receptor (beta chain). Its matching antigen is unknown. Unmatched junction bases numbered 16, after V lost 4 bases and J lost 13 bases. CDR1 SGDLS and CDR2 YYNGEE come from the germline V gene. This CDR3 region has 15 residues. Next came a second PCR, run for about 7 to 12 cycles, which used a sample-barcoded 5' primer along with a J-beta primer mix. The authors tagged each cDNA molecule using a template-switch adaptor with 12 random nucleotides. TCRdb processed the 5' RACE reads anew with MiXCR; each CDR3 protein has one entry. Of around 1,800,000 distinct CDR3 sequences in the sample, more than 35% were seen once. Those donating, healthy Caucasian individuals from Russia, were aged roughly 6 to 100. Isolation recovered at least 6 million PBMCs from every sample. The sample belongs to a study of blood T cells in healthy people across ages. General study findings and limits: The diversity estimates, figures obtained from one million T cells, were considered underestimates.

The rearrangement links TRBV9 to TRBJ2-4; 8 bases match TRBD1. The sequence derives from a human donor in good health. The sample comprised blood. The CDR3 bases are TGTGCCAGCAGCTTAACGGACAGGGCTGGTGAGAAGCAGTACTTC. This translates into CASSLTDRAGEKQYF.